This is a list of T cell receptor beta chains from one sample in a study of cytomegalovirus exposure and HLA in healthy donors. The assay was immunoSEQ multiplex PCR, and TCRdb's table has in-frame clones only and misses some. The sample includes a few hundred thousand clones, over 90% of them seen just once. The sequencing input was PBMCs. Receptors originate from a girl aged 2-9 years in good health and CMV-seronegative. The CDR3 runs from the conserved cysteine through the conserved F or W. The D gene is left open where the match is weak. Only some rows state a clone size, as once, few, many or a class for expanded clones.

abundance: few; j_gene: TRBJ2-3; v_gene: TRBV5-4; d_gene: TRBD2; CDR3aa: CASSLRGLAEETTQYF; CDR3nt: TGTGCCAGCAGCCTCCGGGGACTAGCGGAGGAAACTACGCAGTATTTT
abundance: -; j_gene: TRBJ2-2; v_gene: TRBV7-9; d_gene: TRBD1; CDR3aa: CASSNPGTGVGTGELFF; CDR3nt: TGTGCCAGCAGCAATCCCGGGACAGGGGTCGGCACCGGGGAGCTGTTTTTT
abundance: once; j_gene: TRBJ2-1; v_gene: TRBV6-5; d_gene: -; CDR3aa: CASKPRRSNEQFF; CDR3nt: TGTGCCAGCAAACCAAGGCGGTCCAATGAGCAGTTCTTC
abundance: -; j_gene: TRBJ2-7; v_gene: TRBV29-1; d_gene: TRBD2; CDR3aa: CSVRLAGDEQYF; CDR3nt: TGCAGCGTCCGACTAGCGGGAGACGAGCAGTACTTC
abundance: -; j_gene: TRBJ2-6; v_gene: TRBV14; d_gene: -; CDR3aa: CASSQVLISGQLVSGANVLTF; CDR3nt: TGTGCCAGCAGCCAAGTATTAATCTCGGGACAACTAGTCTCTGGGGCCAACGTCCTGACTTTC
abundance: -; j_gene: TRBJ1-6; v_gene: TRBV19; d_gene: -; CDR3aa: CASRTDDSPLHF; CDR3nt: TGTGCCAGCCGGACAGATGATTCACCCCTCCACTTT
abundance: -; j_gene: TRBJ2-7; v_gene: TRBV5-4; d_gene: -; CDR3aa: CASRADRAFAEQYF; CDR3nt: TGTGCCAGCAGGGCTGACAGAGCTTTCGCGGAGCAGTACTTC
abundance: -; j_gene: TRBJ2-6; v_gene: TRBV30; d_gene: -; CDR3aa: CAWSTDSVSGANVLTF; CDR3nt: TGTGCCTGGAGCACGGACAGTGTCTCTGGGGCCAACGTCCTGACTTTC
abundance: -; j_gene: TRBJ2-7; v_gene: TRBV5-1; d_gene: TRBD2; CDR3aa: CASSPGGTVGVGSYEQYF; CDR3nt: TGCGCCAGCAGCCCGGGGGGGACGGTGGGGGTCGGGTCCTACGAGCAGTACTTC
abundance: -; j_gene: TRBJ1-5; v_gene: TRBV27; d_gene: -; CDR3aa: CASRLGRPTSGCNQPQHF; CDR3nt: TGTGCCAGCAGGTTAGGGAGACCTACCTCCGGGTGCAATCAGCCCCAGCATTTT